Listed below are T cell receptor beta chains from one sample, sequenced in a study of Graves' ophthalmopathy and Graves' hyperthyroidism. One entry per CDR3 protein, called by TCRdb with MiXCR from the multiplex PCR reads. Of approximately 410,000 distinct CDR3 sequences in the sample, roughly 15% were seen once. The source material was peripheral blood. These receptors came from a woman in her late teens or twenties with stable Graves' hyperthyroidism. CDR3s include the opening cysteine and the closing phenylalanine or tryptophan. The D gene is left open where the match is weak. Size is stated for part of the rows, as once, few or many counts, or as a class when the clone is expanded.

J | size | D | V | DNA | CDR3
TRBJ1-1 | many | - | TRBV12-3/TRBV12-4 | TGTGCCAGCAGTACAGGGTTACGGACTGAAGCTTTCTTT | CASSTGLRTEAFF
TRBJ1-2 | few | - | TRBV6-4 | TGTGCCAGCAGTCGACAGGCGCGAGGGGGCTACACCTTC | CASSRQARGGYTF
TRBJ2-2 | few | TRBD1 | TRBV2 | TGTGCCAGCTCGATCCCCGGGACAGGGCGGACCGGGGAGCTGTTTTTT | CASSIPGTGRTGELFF
TRBJ2-7 | many | - | TRBV19 | TGTGCCAGTAGTATAGATTCGGCGGGGCCCTTTCAATACGAGCAGTACTTC | CASSIDSAGPFQYEQYF
TRBJ1-2 | many | - | TRBV6-5 | TGTGCCAGCAGTTATAGGAGACACACTTCTAACTATGGCTACACCTTC | CASSYRRHTSNYGYTF
TRBJ2-4 | - | TRBD1 | TRBV14 | TGTGCCAGCAGCCCCCGGGACAGCGGAAACATTCAGTACTTC | CASSPRDSGNIQYF
TRBJ2-5 | many | TRBD2 | TRBV7-2 | TGTGCCGGAGGTCGGACTAGCGGGGGGGAATTGACCCAGTACTTC | CAGGRTSGGELTQYF
TRBJ1-3 | many | - | TRBV3-1 | TGTGCCAGCAGCCAAGTTGGCCGAAACACCATATATTTT | CASSQVGRNTIYF
TRBJ1-5 | few | - | TRBV20-1 | TGCAGTGCTAGAGATACGGGAGGCGGCAATCAGCCCCAGCATTTT | CSARDTGGGNQPQHF
TRBJ2-7 | - | TRBD1 | TRBV4-1 | TGCGCCAGCAGCCAACTCGCCGGACAGGGGGCTAGTACCTACGAGCAGTACTTC | CASSQLAGQGASTYEQYF
TRBJ1-2 | many | - | TRBV6-1 | TGTGCCAGCAGTGGGGGCAGAGTTAACTATGGCTACACCTTC | CASSGGRVNYGYTF
TRBJ2-2 | many | - | TRBV6-5 | TGTGCCAGCAGTTACCCCCCTGGGGAGCTGTTTTTT | CASSYPPGELFF
TRBJ1-1 | - | - | TRBV6-4 | TGTGCCAGCAGTGGAGGGATAAACACTGAAGCTTTCTTT | CASSGGINTEAFF
TRBJ2-5 | many | - | TRBV20-1 | TGCAGTGCTAGTTCCCAGGGCAGGCTAGCTGAGACCCAGTACTTC | CSASSQGRLAETQYF
TRBJ1-6 | many | TRBD1 | TRBV19 | TGTGCCAGTAGCGACAGGGTAAGATCACCCCTCCACTTT | CASSDRVRSPLHF
TRBJ2-7 | many | TRBD1 | TRBV11-2 | TGTGCCAGCAGCTTAGTTCCGGGGACAGTTTCCTACGAGCAGTACTTC | CASSLVPGTVSYEQYF
TRBJ1-1 | many | - | TRBV19 | TGTGCCAGTAGTAGGGATCAGGGGACGAACACTGAAGCTTTCTTT | CASSRDQGTNTEAFF
TRBJ2-7 | once | - | TRBV6-2/TRBV6-3 | TGTGCCAGCAGAAACTGGAGAGTCGGGTCCTACGAGCAGTACTTC | CASRNWRVGSYEQYF
TRBJ1-1 | few | TRBD1 | TRBV4-1 | TGCGCCAGCAGCCAGAGACAGGGGGTGAACACTGAAGCTTTCTTT | CASSQRQGVNTEAFF
TRBJ1-2 | - | - | TRBV5-1 | TGCGCCAGCAGCTTGGATTTTGGGCTTGGAGGTCCTTATGGCTACACCTTC | CASSLDFGLGGPYGYTF
TRBJ2-7 | many | TRBD1 | TRBV4-2 | TGTGCCAGCAGCAATACAGGGGAAGGGCAGTACTTC | CASSNTGEGQYF
TRBJ2-7 | few | - | TRBV5-1 | TGCACCAGGGGGAGACTAGCGTACTCCAACCCCTACGAGCAGTACTTC | CTRGRLAYSNPYEQYF
TRBJ1-2 | many | - | TRBV29-1 | TGCAGCGTTGGGTCGGGAGACGGCTACACCTTC | CSVGSGDGYTF
TRBJ1-2 | many | - | TRBV6-2/TRBV6-3 | TGTGCCAGCAGACCAGGGGTTATTCGGGGGATCAGAGATGGCTACACCTTC | CASRPGVIRGIRDGYTF
TRBJ1-1 | many | TRBD1 | TRBV5-1 | TGCGCCAGCAGCTCACAGGGGGGGACCACTGAAGCTTTCTTT | CASSSQGGTTEAFF
TRBJ1-1 | many | - | TRBV3-1 | TGTGCCAGCAGCACCGGGGGCGTTGGGGTCATGAACACTGAAGCTTTCTTT | CASSTGGVGVMNTEAFF
TRBJ1-2 | many | TRBD1 | TRBV14 | TGTGCCAGCAGCCAAGCAGGGGGAGGCTATGGCTACACCTTC | CASSQAGGGYGYTF
TRBJ1-1 | many | - | TRBV20-1 | TGCAGTGCTAGGGGGGGTGGGCCGAACACTGAAGCTTTCTTT | CSARGGGPNTEAFF
TRBJ1-1 | many | - | TRBV14 | TGTGCCAGCAGCCCGGGACTGCAGAACACTGAAGCTTTCTTT | CASSPGLQNTEAFF
TRBJ2-7 | many | - | TRBV4-1 | TGCGCCAGCAGCCAAGTCGGGACACCCTACGAGCAGTACTTC | CASSQVGTPYEQYF
TRBJ2-2 | few | - | TRBV19 | TGTGCCACCCGGAGGGCCCAGAACACCGGGGAGCTGTTTTTT | CATRRAQNTGELFF
TRBJ1-1 | many | - | TRBV6-2/TRBV6-3 | TGTGCCAGCAGTTACCCCCCTGCAGGGGACACTGAAGCTTTCTTT | CASSYPPAGDTEAFF
TRBJ2-2 | - | TRBD2 | TRBV29-1 | TGCAGCGTTGGTCTAGCGGGTCACACCGGGGAGCTGTTTTTT | CSVGLAGHTGELFF
TRBJ1-2 | many | - | TRBV15 | TGTGCCACCAGCAGGGCCCAGGGACCGAATGGCTACACCTTC | CATSRAQGPNGYTF
TRBJ2-7 | - | TRBD1 | TRBV7-9 | TGTGCCAGCCAGGACAGGATCACCTACGAGCAGTACTTC | CASQDRITYEQYF
TRBJ1-5 | many | - | TRBV19 | TGTGCCAGTAGTACGGACAGTTTCCAGCCCCAGCATTTT | CASSTDSFQPQHF
TRBJ1-3 | few | TRBD1 | TRBV7-6 | TGTGCCAGCAGCCCCGGACAGGGTCCCAACTCTGGAAACACCATATATTTT | CASSPGQGPNSGNTIYF
TRBJ1-2 | many | - | TRBV7-2 | TGTGCCAGCAGCTTAGAAGGGGTTCCAGGCTACACCTTC | CASSLEGVPGYTF
TRBJ2-5 | many | - | TRBV6-2/TRBV6-3 | TGTGCCAGCACCTACAGACCGGACTCCTATCAAGAGACCCAGTACTTC | CASTYRPDSYQETQYF
TRBJ1-2 | many | - | TRBV28 | TGTGCCAGCAGTTTCGACCCCCAAAGGAGTAGAGGCTACACCTTC | CASSFDPQRSRGYTF
TRBJ2-5 | - | - | TRBV3-1 | TGTGCCAGCAGCCAAGACAACCGACGAGGGACCCAGTACTTC | CASSQDNRRGTQYF
TRBJ1-5 | few | - | TRBV11-1 | TGTGCCAGCAGCTTTGGAAGGGGCTCGGGCAATCAGCCCCAGCATTTT | CASSFGRGSGNQPQHF
TRBJ1-1 | many | - | TRBV6-2/TRBV6-3 | TGTGCCAGCAGATGGGGGGAGGAAGCTTTCTTT | CASRWGEEAFF
TRBJ1-2 | - | - | TRBV3-1 | TGTGCCAGCAGCCAGACCTTGAAGACCGTGGGCTACACCTTC | CASSQTLKTVGYTF
TRBJ2-5 | many | - | TRBV12-3/TRBV12-4 | TGTGCCAGCAAACTCCAAGGGGGACCCCAAGAGACCCAGTACTTC | CASKLQGGPQETQYF
TRBJ2-6 | many | - | TRBV6-1 | TGTGCCAGCAGAGGGGTCCCTGGGGCCAACGTCCTGACTTTC | CASRGVPGANVLTF
TRBJ1-1 | - | - | TRBV18 | TGTGCCAGCTCACCGCCTATTGGGCAGTTGAACACTGAAGCTTTCTTT | CASSPPIGQLNTEAFF
TRBJ1-1 | many | - | TRBV20-1 | TGCAGTGCTGTCCAATGGGGGGATAGAAACACTGAAGCTTTCTTT | CSAVQWGDRNTEAFF
TRBJ1-5 | once | TRBD1 | TRBV15 | TGTGCCACCTCGGGACAGGGGCTGGTTCAGCCCCAGCATTTT | CATSGQGLVQPQHF
TRBJ1-5 | once | TRBD1 | TRBV6-2/TRBV6-3 | TGTGCCAGCAGAGATCATCCGGGACAGTTTTACAATCAGCCCCAGCATTTT | CASRDHPGQFYNQPQHF
TRBJ2-5 | once | TRBD1 | TRBV7-2 | TGTGCCAGCAGACAAGGGACAGATCGGTTGGAGACCCAGTACTTC | CASRQGTDRLETQYF
TRBJ2-7 | few | - | TRBV11-2 | TGTGCCAGCAGCTTATCGCCTCCAGGCGAGCAGTACTTC | CASSLSPPGEQYF
TRBJ1-3 | - | - | TRBV30 | TGTGCCTGGAGTTCTGACACCATATATTTT | CAWSSDTIYF